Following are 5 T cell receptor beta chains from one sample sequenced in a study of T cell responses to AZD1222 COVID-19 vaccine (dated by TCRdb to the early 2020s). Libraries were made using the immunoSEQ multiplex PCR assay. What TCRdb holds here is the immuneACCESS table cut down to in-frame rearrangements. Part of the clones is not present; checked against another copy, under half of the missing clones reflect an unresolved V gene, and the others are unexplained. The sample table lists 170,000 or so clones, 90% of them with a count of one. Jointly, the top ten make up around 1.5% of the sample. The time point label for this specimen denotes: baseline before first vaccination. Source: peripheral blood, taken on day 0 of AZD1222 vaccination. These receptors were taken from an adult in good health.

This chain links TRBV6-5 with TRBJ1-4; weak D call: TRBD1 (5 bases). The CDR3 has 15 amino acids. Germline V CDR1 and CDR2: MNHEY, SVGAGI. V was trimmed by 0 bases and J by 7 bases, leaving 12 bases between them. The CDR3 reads CASSYSTAGGEKLFF. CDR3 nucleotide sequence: TGTGCCAGCAGTTACTCGACGGCGGGGGGTGAAAAACTGTTTTTT.

The CDR3 reads CASSLRASGDTQYF. The CDR3, as DNA: TGTGCCAGCAGCTTACGGGCTAGCGGAGATACGCAGTATTTT. The V and J genes are TRBV5-4 and TRBJ2-3; TRBD2 aligns across 7 bases. The germline V gene has CDR1 SGHNT and CDR2 YYREEE (reference sequence). This CDR3 is 14 amino acids long. Trimming removed 2 bases from V and 5 bases from J; junction bases left unmatched: 5.

CDR3: CASSGLAGGPGELFF. Here the CDR3 DNA reads TGTGCCAGCAGCGGGCTAGCGGGGGGGCCCGGGGAGCTGTTTTTT. V is TRBV11-3 and J is TRBJ2-2; 12 bases match TRBD2. The CDR3 is 15 amino acids. V trimming: 5 bases; J trimming: 6 bases; junction bases outside the gene matches: 4. Per the germline V gene, CDR1 is SGHNT and CDR2 is YENEEA.

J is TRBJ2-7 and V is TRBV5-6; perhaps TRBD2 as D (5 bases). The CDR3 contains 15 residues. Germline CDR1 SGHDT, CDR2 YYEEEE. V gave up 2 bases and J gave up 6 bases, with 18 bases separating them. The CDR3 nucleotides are TGTGCCAGCAGCTTACGAGCACGAGGGCATGGCGAGCAGTACTTC. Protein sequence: CASSLRARGHGEQYF.

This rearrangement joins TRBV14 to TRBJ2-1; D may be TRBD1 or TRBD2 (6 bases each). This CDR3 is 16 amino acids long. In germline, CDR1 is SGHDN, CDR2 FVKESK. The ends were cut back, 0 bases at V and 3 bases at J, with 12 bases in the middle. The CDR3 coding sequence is TGTGCCAGCAGCCAAGAAAGGAGGGGGTACTACAATGAGCAGTTCTTC. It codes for CASSQERRGYYNEQFF.